These 18 T cell receptor beta chains came from one sample sequenced in a study of blood T cell repertoires in COVID-19. The repertoire was sequenced with immunoSEQ multiplex PCR; TCRdb's copy has only in-frame clones and lacks some. Of 150,000 to 200,000 clones detected, roughly nine tenths appear once; the ten largest clones hold approximately 11%. Sample: peripheral blood. The receptors come from a woman aged 60-70 years with COVID-19, enrolled during active disease.

The chain is built from TRBV28 and TRBJ1-5, with 8 bases lining up with TRBD1. The trim removed 6 bases at V and 5 bases at J, leaving 6 bases unmatched. The CDR3 spans 14 residues. From germline, CDR1 is MDHEN and CDR2 SYDVKM. The CDR3 is CASRRTGTDQPQHF. Here the CDR3 DNA reads TGTGCCAGCAGACGGACAGGGACGGATCAGCCCCAGCATTTT.

The chain is built from TRBV13 and TRBJ2-7, with D maybe TRBD2 (5 bases). CDR1 is PRHDT, CDR2 FYEKMQ, per germline (reference sequence). This CDR3 has 15 amino acids. Trimming removed 3 bases from V and 7 bases from J, with 19 bases in between. CDR3: CASSFLERPLQEQYF. As DNA, the CDR3 is TGTGCCAGCAGCTTTTTGGAGCGGCCGCTCCAGGAGCAGTACTTC.

The V and J genes are TRBV7-9 and TRBJ1-1; 8 nucleotides agree with TRBD1. This CDR3 comprises 11 residues. V was pared by 5 bases and J by 11 bases, with 4 bases of the junction left unmatched. Germline loops: CDR1 SEHNR, CDR2 FQNEAQ (reference sequence). CDR3 DNA: TGTGCCAGCAGCCTACAGGGGGAGGCTTTCTTT. Translating it yields CASSLQGEAFF.

The chain carries TRBV6-1 and TRBJ1-4; tentatively, D is TRBD1 (6 bases). The V and J ends lost 2 bases and 8 bases respectively, with 12 bases between them. The CDR3 totals 14 residues. Germline CDR1 is MNHNS and CDR2 is SASEGT. The chain's CDR3 is CASSEMGGAEKLFF. The CDR3 nucleotides are TGTGCCAGCAGTGAAATGGGGGGGGCAGAAAAACTGTTTTTT.

The chain couples TRBV19 to TRBJ1-6; D gene uncertain. V lost 3 bases, J lost 10 bases, and 13 bases lay in between. This CDR3 has 14 amino acids. Germline-derived CDR1 and CDR2 are LNHDA and SQIVND (reference sequence). The CDR3 region has the DNA TGTGCCAGTAGTATTGCTGGGAGGCTCTCACCCCTCCACTTT. This sequence encodes CASSIAGRLSPLHF.

The chain carries TRBV25-1 and TRBJ1-2; unclear D gene. Germline V gene sequence: CDR1 MGHDK, CDR2 SYGVNS. The CDR3 is 14 amino acids. V was clipped by 1 base and J by 1 base, with 7 bases between them. The CDR3 sequence is CASSELSVNYGYTF. In DNA, the CDR3 is TGTGCCAGCAGTGAATTATCAGTTAACTATGGCTACACCTTC.

The chain is built from TRBV6-5 and TRBJ2-7; 10 nucleotides agree with TRBD1. V trimming: 6 bases; J trimming: 6 bases; junction bases outside the gene matches: 2. The CDR3 runs 12 residues. Germline CDR1 and CDR2: MNHEY and SVGAGI. For the CDR3, the DNA is TGTGCCAGCAGCCGGACAGGGGGCGAGCAGTACTTC. Translated: CASSRTGGEQYF.

In its sample, this clone was seen once. The J gene is TRBJ1-5, the V gene TRBV11-2, with TRBD1 as a possible D gene (5 bases). This CDR3 is 15 amino acids long. Germline CDR1 is SGHAT and CDR2 is FQNNGV. V was cut by 4 bases and J by 8 bases, with 18 bases left in between. The CDR3 region is CASSSGTGGYEPQHF. CDR3 sequence (DNA): TGTGCCAGCAGCTCAGGGACCGGGGGGTATGAGCCCCAGCATTTT.

The chain couples TRBV7-9 to TRBJ1-2, with D possibly being TRBD1 (6 bases). The germline CDR1 and CDR2 sequences are SEHNR and FQNEAQ (reference sequence). The V gene lost 7 bases and the J gene lost 6 bases, with 15 bases spanning the gap. The CDR3 has 13 amino acids. CDR3 loop: CASIGDIDDGYTF. The CDR3 DNA sequence: TGTGCCAGCATTGGGGACATCGATGATGGCTACACCTTC.

The chain has TRBV9 and TRBJ2-3, with D hard to call. Trimming took 0 bases from V and 2 from J, leaving 10 bases between them. This CDR3 spans 15 amino acids. Germline CDR1 and CDR2: SGDLS and YYNGEE. Written as DNA, the CDR3 is TGTGCCAGCAGCGTAGCGGAGTTCCTCACAGATACGCAGTATTTT. Translation: CASSVAEFLTDTQYF.

The rearrangement joins TRBV15 to TRBJ2-7; TRBD1 is a possible D gene (6 bases). V was shortened by 5 bases and J by 1 base, with 12 bases between the two germline ends. CDR1 and CDR2 from the germline V gene are LNHNV and YYDKDF (reference sequence). CDR3 length: 14 residues. CDR3 sequence reads: CATSPGQISYEQYF. The CDR3 DNA reads TGTGCCACCAGCCCGGGACAAATTTCCTACGAGCAGTACTTC.

V and J are TRBV30 and TRBJ2-5; weak D call: TRBD2 (6 bases). Germline values: CDR1 GTSNPN, CDR2 SVGIG (reference sequence). The CDR3 totals 13 residues. V was clipped by 1 base and J by 5 bases, with 11 bases between them. The CDR3, as DNA: TGTGCCTGGAGTGGGGACTTCTGGGAGACCCAGTACTTC. It encodes CAWSGDFWETQYF.

Of note for this clone: The same CDR3 is also encoded by other DNA sequences in this sample. The chain carries TRBV19 and TRBJ2-2; 7 bases fit TRBD1. This CDR3 contains 16 residues. Trimming cost V 1 base and J 0 bases; bases outside gene matches: 2. CDR1 and CDR2 from the germline V gene are LNHDA and SQIVND (reference sequence). In DNA form, the CDR3 reads TGTGCCAGTAGTATAGCTGGGACAGCGAACACCGGGGAGCTGTTTTTT. Its translation: CASSIAGTANTGELFF.

This chain connects TRBV7-2 to TRBJ1-2, with 10 bases that match TRBD1. The V and J ends lost 0 bases and 8 bases, in that order; junction bases with no gene match: 3. The CDR3 consists of 14 residues. Germline V gene lookup returns CDR1 SGHTA and CDR2 FQGNSA. The CDR3 region has the DNA TGTGCCAGCAGCTTAGCAGACAGGGGGCACGGCTACACCTTC. Protein sequence: CASSLADRGHGYTF.

The J gene is TRBJ2-1, the V gene TRBV14; tentative D call: TRBD2 (6 bases). The CDR3 spans 15 residues. V lost 4 bases, J lost 6 bases, and 16 bases lay in between. Germline loops: CDR1 SGHDN, CDR2 FVKESK. As DNA, the CDR3 is TGTGCCAGCAGCCCAATGGGACTTCCGAGCAATGAGCAGTTCTTC. Translation: CASSPMGLPSNEQFF.

The V and J genes are TRBV7-2 and TRBJ1-3; 7 bases agree with TRBD1. The J segment lost 2 bases and the V segment lost 5 bases, leaving 12 bases of the junction unmatched. CDR3 length: 17 amino acids. Germline V lookup: CDR1 SGHTA, CDR2 FQGNSA. CDR3 residues: CASSLTPAGGTGNTIYF. CDR3 nucleotides: TGTGCCAGCAGCCTCACACCCGCAGGGGGAACTGGAAACACCATATATTTT.

The chain is built from TRBV6-6 and TRBJ2-7; 12 nucleotides align to TRBD2. The CDR3 sequence is 15 residues long. The trim removed 2 bases at V and 6 bases at J, leaving 5 bases unmatched. The germline V gene has CDR1 MNHNY and CDR2 SVGAGI (reference sequence). The CDR3 DNA sequence: TGTGCCAGCAGTTACGAACTAGCGGGAGGAATCGAGCAGTACTTC. It translates to CASSYELAGGIEQYF.

The rearrangement links TRBV5-8 to TRBJ1-1; TRBD1 agrees at 7 bases. This CDR3 has 15 residues. V was clipped by 3 bases and J by 4 bases; unmatched bases: 9. CDR1 and CDR2 from the germline V gene are SGHTS and YDEGEE. CDR3 region: CASSSRGRQGTEAFF. CDR3 coding DNA: TGTGCCAGCAGCTCCCGGGGGAGACAGGGCACTGAAGCTTTCTTT.